This TCR beta chain was recovered during a study of cytomegalovirus exposure and HLA in healthy donors. The germline V gene encodes CDR1 MNHEY and CDR2 SMNVEV (reference sequence). This CDR3 region has 15 residues. Primers: 60 Vbeta forward and 13 Jbeta reverse. Clones were read by immunoSEQ multiplex PCR, and TCRdb kept only the in-frame ones, dropping some. The sample contains approximately 150,000 clones, more than 65% of which appear only once. In its sample, this clone was seen once. This sequence originates from a man aged 18-30 years in good health and CMV-seropositive. Specimen: PBMCs. The gene calls are TRBV27 and TRBJ2-5; 9 bases match TRBD2. With the DNA end fitting TRBJ2-7 better, the J assignment may be wrong. The CDR3 DNA follows: TGTGCCAGCAGTGCCTATAGCGGGAGTCAGTACGAGCAGTACTTC. Translation: CASSAYSGSQYEQYF.